A selection of T cell receptor beta chains follows, all from one sample in a study of CD8 T cells in ankylosing spondylitis. TCRdb used MiXCR to reprocess the 5' RACE reads, holding one entry per CDR3 protein. Found here are more than 300,000 distinct CDR3 sequences, roughly 8% of them singletons; the top ten hold just over 14%. Input material: blood, either unsorted or a sorted T cell fraction (not recorded which). Every receptor here comes from a male donor with ankylosing spondylitis. CDR3s include the opening cysteine and the closing phenylalanine or tryptophan. Fields, in order: D gene, J gene, CDR3 length, V gene, clone size, CDR3 protein, CDR3 DNA. The D gene is left open where the match is weak. Only part of the rows carry a size: once, few, many, or a class if the clone is expanded.

>TRBD2|TRBJ2-1|16|TRBV9|few
CASSAGRGGRVDEQFF
TGTGCCAGCAGCGCCGGGAGAGGCGGGAGAGTGGATGAGCAGTTCTTC
>TRBD1|TRBJ1-5|14|TRBV10-3|many
CAISAAGGRQPQHF
TGTGCCATCAGTGCGGCAGGGGGTCGCCAGCCCCAGCATTTT
>TRBD1|TRBJ1-4|15|TRBV27|.
CASSIAGTGAEKLFF
TGTGCCAGCAGTATAGCCGGGACAGGGGCTGAAAAACTGTTTTTT
>.|TRBJ1-1|14|TRBV5-1|many
CASSSPAGNTEAFF
TGCGCCAGCAGCTCCCCAGCCGGGAACACTGAAGCTTTCTTT
>.|TRBJ1-4|13|TRBV12-3/TRBV12-4|.
CASSSGGNEKLFF
TGTGCCAGCAGCTCGGGCGGGAATGAAAAACTGTTTTTT
>.|TRBJ2-1|17|TRBV6-2/TRBV6-3|.
CASSYPPGPELYNEQFF
TGTGCCAGCAGTTACCCCCCCGGACCGGAACTCTACAATGAGCAGTTCTTC
>.|TRBJ2-2|15|TRBV11-3|many
CASSSSGTHTGELFF
TGTGCCAGCAGCTCAAGCGGGACACACACCGGGGAGCTGTTTTTT
>.|TRBJ1-4|14|TRBV4-2|few
CASSPPTGGEKLFF
TGTGCCAGCAGCCCCCCGACGGGAGGTGAAAAACTGTTTTTT
>TRBD2|TRBJ2-1|15|TRBV11-2|many
CASSLVGLAGGEQFF
TGTGCCAGCAGCTTAGTGGGACTAGCGGGAGGTGAGCAGTTCTTC
>.|TRBJ2-1|12|TRBV20-1|many
CSASGMNNEQFF
TGCAGTGCTAGTGGGATGAACAATGAGCAGTTCTTC
>TRBD2|TRBJ2-3|15|TRBV4-3|few
CASSSIAGVPDTQYF
TGCGCCAGCAGCTCAATAGCGGGAGTCCCAGATACGCAGTATTTT
>.|TRBJ2-7|13|TRBV5-1|.
CASSGTDRDEQYF
TGCGCCAGCAGTGGGACGGATCGCGACGAGCAGTACTTC
>TRBD2|TRBJ2-7|15|TRBV3-1|.
CASSRSTSNPYEQYF
TGTGCCAGCAGCCGCTCGACTAGCAACCCCTACGAGCAGTACTTC
>.|TRBJ2-7|11|TRBV2|many
CASSASREQYF
TGTGCCAGCAGTGCCTCCCGCGAGCAGTACTTC
>.|TRBJ2-5|16|TRBV6-7|few
CASSSGARLAQETQYF
TGTGCCAGCAGTTCCGGGGCGCGGTTAGCGCAAGAGACCCAGTACTTC
>.|TRBJ2-7|12|TRBV12-3/TRBV12-4|many
CASTSTSAEQYF
TGTGCCAGCACTTCCACTAGTGCCGAGCAGTACTTC
>.|TRBJ2-7|16|TRBV5-1|few
CASTQASGTGLYEQYF
TGCGCCAGCACACAAGCAAGTGGGACCGGCCTCTACGAGCAGTACTTC
>TRBD1|TRBJ1-6|15|TRBV9|.
CASSTPGQNNSPLHF
TGTGCCAGCAGCACCCCGGGACAGAACAATTCACCCCTCCACTTT
>.|TRBJ2-1|15|TRBV3-1|few
CASSPWGGDYNEQFF
TGTGCCAGCAGCCCCTGGGGCGGAGACTACAATGAGCAGTTCTTC
>TRBD2|TRBJ2-5|18|TRBV10-3|few
CAISGSSGRAIPGETQYF
TGTGCCATCAGTGGCTCTAGCGGGAGGGCCATCCCCGGAGAGACCCAGTACTTC
>.|TRBJ1-1|15|TRBV7-8|.
CASSLGAFTRTEAFF
TGTGCCAGCAGCTTAGGTGCATTCACTCGCACTGAAGCTTTCTTT
>.|TRBJ1-1|14|TRBV5-1|few
CASSMAGLSTEAFF
TGCGCCAGCAGCATGGCGGGCCTAAGCACTGAAGCTTTCTTT
>.|TRBJ2-2|18|TRBV3-1|.
CASSEIAGDLLNTGELFF
TGTGCCAGCAGCGAGATCGCAGGGGATCTTTTGAACACCGGGGAGCTGTTTTTT
>.|TRBJ1-1|15|TRBV5-1|.
CASSLDRAANTEAFF
TGCGCCAGCAGCTTGGACAGGGCCGCTAACACTGAAGCTTTCTTT
>.|TRBJ1-1|14|TRBV5-6|.
CASSYTARDTEAFF
TGTGCCAGCAGCTATACGGCGCGGGACACTGAAGCTTTCTTT
>.|TRBJ2-7|13|TRBV12-3/TRBV12-4|few
CASSFLPVYEQYF
TGTGCCAGCAGTTTTCTGCCTGTCTACGAGCAGTACTTC
>.|TRBJ1-2|15|TRBV9|few
CASSVSDTANYGYTF
TGTGCCAGCAGCGTCTCAGATACAGCTAACTATGGCTACACCTTC
>TRBD1|TRBJ1-2|15|TRBV27|.
CASTSTGTEFYGYTF
TGTGCCAGCACCTCGACCGGGACAGAGTTCTATGGCTACACCTTC
>TRBD2|TRBJ2-7|16|TRBV12-3/TRBV12-4|.
CASSRPGLAGPYEQYF
TGTGCCAGCAGTCGCCCCGGCCTAGCGGGCCCTTACGAGCAGTACTTC
>TRBD1|TRBJ2-1|14|TRBV20-1|many
CSARRDRGYNEQFF
TGCAGTGCTAGGCGGGACAGGGGTTACAATGAGCAGTTCTTC
>TRBD2|TRBJ2-3|14|TRBV10-3|few
CATRAGISTDTQYF
TGTGCCACCCGAGCGGGGATATCCACAGATACGCAGTATTTT
>TRBD1|TRBJ1-6|15|TRBV12-3/TRBV12-4|.
CASSSPGQGASPLHF
TGTGCCAGCAGTTCGCCGGGACAGGGGGCCTCACCCCTCCACTTT
>.|TRBJ2-7|11|TRBV20-1|many
CSAREGYEQYF
TGCAGTGCTAGAGAGGGGTACGAGCAGTACTTC
>.|TRBJ2-3|14|TRBV5-1|few
CASSHRLAGDTQYF
TGCGCCAGCAGCCACAGGCTAGCAGGAGATACGCAGTATTTT
>.|TRBJ1-5|11|TRBV29-1|many
CSVGDRERQHF
TGCAGCGTTGGGGACCGGGAGAGACAGCATTTT
>TRBD1|TRBJ2-3|15|TRBV18|.
CASSPGTVQADTQYF
TGTGCCAGCTCACCGGGGACAGTACAGGCAGATACGCAGTATTTT
>.|TRBJ2-7|15|TRBV5-1|few
CASSLDRSRGYEQYF
TGCGCCAGCAGCTTGGACAGGAGTCGTGGGTACGAGCAGTACTTC
>.|TRBJ2-7|12|TRBV7-9|many
CASSPGSYEQYF
TGTGCCAGCAGCCCAGGGTCCTACGAGCAGTACTTC
>.|TRBJ2-2|13|TRBV9|.
CASTRTGTGELFF
TGTGCCAGCACCCGTACCGGCACCGGGGAGCTGTTTTTT
>.|TRBJ2-7|13|TRBV5-1|few
CASSLGHPYEQYF
TGCGCCAGCAGCTTGGGACACCCCTACGAGCAGTACTTC
>.|TRBJ2-1|19|TRBV4-2|many
CASSQDRRQRAETPNEQFF
TGTGCCAGCAGCCAAGATCGCCGACAGAGAGCGGAGACCCCCAATGAGCAGTTCTTC
>.|TRBJ2-5|10|TRBV29-1|many
CSALQETQYF
TGCAGCGCACTCCAAGAGACCCAGTACTTC
>.|TRBJ2-1|15|TRBV29-1|many
CSVEAGAGGHNEQFF
TGCAGCGTTGAAGCGGGGGCAGGGGGACACAATGAGCAGTTCTTC
>.|TRBJ2-5|13|TRBV5-1|many
CASSLVIGETQYF
TGCGCCAGCAGCTTGGTCATCGGGGAGACCCAGTACTTC
>.|TRBJ2-3|13|TRBV3-1|.
CASSPRNTDTQYF
TGTGCCAGCAGCCCTCGGAACACAGATACGCAGTATTTT
>.|TRBJ1-5|13|TRBV11-2|many
CASSLSQTQPQHF
TGTGCCAGCAGCTTATCACAGACGCAGCCCCAGCATTTT
>.|TRBJ2-2|14|TRBV12-3/TRBV12-4|.
CASSLIRSTGELFF
TGTGCCAGCAGTTTAATCCGGAGTACCGGGGAGCTGTTTTTT
>.|TRBJ2-7|13|TRBV7-9|.
CASSASRFYEQYF
TGTGCCAGCAGCGCCTCCCGGTTTTACGAGCAGTACTTC
>.|TRBJ2-7|13|TRBV2|many
CASRRSPSYEQYF
TGTGCCAGCAGGAGATCCCCTTCCTACGAGCAGTACTTC
>.|TRBJ1-1|14|TRBV12-3/TRBV12-4|few
CASSLPPLGTEAFF
TGTGCCAGCAGTTTACCCCCCTTGGGCACTGAAGCTTTCTTT
>.|TRBJ2-3|15|TRBV5-1|few
CASSLGDRSTDTQYF
TGCGCCAGCAGCTTGGGGGACCGTAGCACAGATACGCAGTATTTT
>TRBD2|TRBJ2-1|15|TRBV2|many
CASSRLAGVRNEQFF
TGTGCCAGCAGTCGACTAGCGGGAGTTAGGAATGAGCAGTTCTTC
>.|TRBJ2-1|15|TRBV9|many
CASSSSDYYYNEQFF
TGTGCCAGCAGCTCCTCGGACTATTACTACAATGAGCAGTTCTTC
>TRBD1|TRBJ1-4|14|TRBV11-3|.
CASSHRGREEKLFF
TGTGCCAGCAGCCACAGGGGGCGGGAAGAAAAACTGTTTTTT
>.|TRBJ2-1|12|TRBV4-1|many
CASSQAGSEQFF
TGCGCCAGCAGCCAAGCAGGATCGGAGCAGTTCTTC
>.|TRBJ2-1|13|TRBV2|.
CASSEGEANEQFF
TGTGCCAGCAGTGAGGGGGAGGCTAATGAGCAGTTCTTC
>.|TRBJ1-1|16|TRBV12-5|.
CASGSRRNLIPFLAFF
TGTGCTAGTGGTTCCCGCCGGAATCTGATCCCCTTTTTAGCTTTCTTT
>.|TRBJ2-7|15|TRBV5-1|few
CASSLVQGKGYEQYF
TGCGCCAGCAGCTTGGTTCAGGGGAAAGGATACGAGCAGTACTTC
>.|TRBJ2-1|16|TRBV2|.
CASSKTGRDSYNEQFF
TGTGCCAGCAGCAAAACAGGGCGCGACTCCTACAATGAGCAGTTCTTC